This paragraph reports one T cell receptor (beta chain). Study processing details: The authors estimated nucleated cell counts from reference gene primer amplification. Sequenced by immunoSEQ multiplex PCR; TCRdb stores in-frame clones only, minus some. V and J calls and clone size are given by that table; D and trimming were obtained from the DNA. The sample lists more than 150,000 clones, more than 80% occurring once. The germline gives CDR1 SGHRS, CDR2 YFSETQ. CDR3 length: 15 amino acids. Trimming removed 0 bases from V and 2 bases from J, with 11 bases in between. The data are from a study of blood T cell repertoires in COVID-19. Whole-study context: The study drew acute and convalescent COVID-19 samples from the United States, Italy and Spain. Sources were T cells, B-cell-depleted T cells, or PBMCs; the material itself was cDNA or gDNA.

The chain is built from TRBV5-1 and TRBJ1-1, with TRBD1 as a possible D gene (6 bases). This receptor was identified in a human donor in a cohort sampled during active COVID-19. Sequencing input: peripheral blood. The CDR3 is CASSLEVGANTEAFF. The DNA of the CDR3 is TGCGCCAGCAGCTTGGAGGTGGGGGCTAACACTGAAGCTTTCTTT.